One sample yielded the 27 T cell receptor beta chains listed below, sequenced in a study of blood T cell repertoires in COVID-19. TCRdb keeps only in-frame clones here, not all; method: immunoSEQ multiplex PCR. The table records roughly 250,000 clones, under 95% of them present only once. The sample consisted of PBMCs or T cells enriched from blood (not recorded which). Source of these receptors: a woman in her late teens or twenties who had recovered from COVID-19.

This chain connects TRBV5-1 to TRBJ1-2; D unresolved. CDR1 and CDR2 from the germline V gene are SGHRS and YFSETQ. Trimming took 0 bases from V and 4 from J, leaving 7 bases between them. The CDR3 totals 13 residues. In nucleotides, the CDR3 is TGCGCCAGCAGCTTGGAACAGATCTATGGCTACACCTTC. As protein: CASSLEQIYGYTF.

The rearrangement links TRBV3-1 (or the pseudogene TRBV3-2) to TRBJ2-7; TRBD1 matches 7 bases. V shed 0 bases, J shed 5 bases, and the junction held 7 bases outside the gene matches. CDR1 and CDR2 (germline): LGHDT, YNNKEL (reference sequence). This CDR3 comprises 15 residues. The chain's CDR3 is CASSQDYPGGNEQYF. CDR3 DNA sequence: TGTGCCAGCAGCCAAGATTATCCAGGGGGAAACGAGCAGTACTTC.

The chain links TRBV7-2 to TRBJ1-2; tentatively, D is TRBD1 (6 bases). Germline V gene lookup returns CDR1 SGHTA and CDR2 FQGNSA. This CDR3 is 14 amino acids long. Trimming stripped 1 base from V and 5 bases from J, with 11 bases between. The CDR3 DNA follows: TGTGCCAGCAGCTTAGATGGGGGGGCTTATGGCTACACCTTC. It codes for CASSLDGGAYGYTF. Full variable domain (remainder filled in from reference TRBV7-2 and TRBJ1-2): GAGVSQSPSNKVTEKGKDVELRCDPISGHTALYWYRQSLGQGLEFLIYFQGNSAPDKSGLPSDRFSAERTGGSVSTLTIQRTQQEDSAVYLCASSLDGGAYGYTFGSGTRLTVV.

V is TRBV13 and J is TRBJ1-3, with 7 bases aligning to TRBD1. Per the germline V gene, CDR1 is PRHDT and CDR2 is FYEKMQ (reference sequence). V shed 5 bases and J 0 bases; nucleotides not matched to a gene: 10. The CDR3 spans 17 residues. Here the CDR3 DNA reads TGTGCCAGCAGCACCAGGGACAGTCTTTACTCTGGAAACACCATATATTTT. Its protein is CASSTRDSLYSGNTIYF.

The V call is TRBV7-2, the J call TRBJ1-1; D is undetermined. The CDR3 is 12 amino acids. Per germline, CDR1 SGHTA and CDR2 FQGNSA. V gave up 1 base and J gave up 7 bases, with 7 bases separating them. The CDR3 loop is CASSLGLGEAFF. DNA for the CDR3: TGTGCCAGCAGCTTAGGACTGGGTGAAGCTTTCTTT.

CDR3 sequence: CASSQPLDSGGEQYF. CDR3 DNA: TGTGCCAGCAGCCAACCCCTGGACAGCGGAGGCGAGCAGTACTTC. V gene TRBV7-6 combines with J gene TRBJ2-7, with a weak D call TRBD1 (6 bases). This CDR3 has 15 amino acids. The V gene lost 5 bases and the J gene lost 6 bases, with 20 bases spanning the gap. Per germline, CDR1 SGHVS and CDR2 FNYEAQ.

J is TRBJ2-5 and V is TRBV19; perhaps TRBD1 as D (6 bases). Trimming took off 6 bases at V and 9 bases at J, with 14 bases between the two ends. From germline, CDR1 is LNHDA and CDR2 SQIVND (reference sequence). There are 12 residues in the CDR3. Here the CDR3 DNA reads TGTGCCAGTAGCAGGGGAGCCGGGGCCCAGTACTTC. Translated: CASSRGAGAQYF.

This rearrangement joins TRBV3-1 (or the pseudogene TRBV3-2) to TRBJ1-2, with TRBD1 identical over 10 bases. Trimming at V came to 1 base and at J to 4 bases, leaving 3 bases not matched to a gene. Germline lookup yields CDR1 LGHDT and CDR2 YNNKEL (reference sequence). This CDR3 spans 15 amino acids. The CDR3 is CASSQAGTGVYGYTF. The DNA for the CDR3 is TGTGCCAGCAGCCAAGCCGGGACAGGGGTCTATGGCTACACCTTC.

The rearrangement joins TRBV19 to TRBJ1-4; tentatively, D is TRBD1 (6 bases). V dropped 5 bases and J dropped 7 bases, with 17 bases sitting between them. This CDR3 spans 15 amino acids. The V gene's germline CDR1 is LNHDA and CDR2 SQIVND (reference sequence). The CDR3 DNA is TGTGCCAGTAGTCCCCCGGGGGGCCTAGGTGAAAAACTGTTTTTT. Translated: CASSPPGGLGEKLFF.

The V gene is TRBV6-5, the J gene TRBJ1-2; TRBD1 matches 12 bases. CDR1 is MNHEY and CDR2 is SVGAGI in the germline V gene. The CDR3 extends over 16 amino acids. V lost 0 bases to trimming and J lost 3 bases; unmatched junction nucleotides: 2. The CDR3 DNA sequence: TGTGCCAGCAGTTACTCCGGGACAGGGGGCCACTATGGCTACACCTTC. This translates into CASSYSGTGGHYGYTF.

The rearrangement joins TRBV5-6 to TRBJ2-7; TRBD1 matches 8 bases. J lost 3 bases, V lost 2 bases, and 7 bases had no gene match. Germline V gene sequence: CDR1 SGHDT, CDR2 YYEEEE. The CDR3 sequence is 15 residues long. The CDR3 protein is CASSFGQGGSYEQYF. CDR3 sequence (DNA): TGTGCCAGCAGCTTTGGACAGGGTGGGAGCTACGAGCAGTACTTC.

This sequence joins TRBV7-9 and TRBJ2-7; possibly TRBD1 for D (5 bases). V was clipped by 1 base and J by 7 bases, with 17 bases between them. The CDR3 has 15 amino acids. Germline lookup yields CDR1 SEHNR and CDR2 FQNEAQ (reference sequence). The CDR3 protein is CASSLGRGSQGEQYF. The CDR3 coding sequence is TGTGCCAGCAGCTTAGGTCGTGGTTCCCAGGGTGAGCAGTACTTC. The full variable domain, in which reference TRBV7-9 and TRBJ2-7 provide the parts outside the CDR3, is DTGVSQNPRHKITKRGQNVTFRCDPISEHNRLYWYRQTLGQGPEFLTYFQNEAQLEKSRLLSDRFSAERPKGSFSTLEIQRTEQGDSAMYLCASSLGRGSQGEQYFGPGTRLTVT.

The chain employs TRBV10-3 and TRBJ1-1; D unresolved. V lost 0 bases and J 6 bases, leaving 8 bases between the germline ends. The CDR3 is made up of 13 amino acids. Germline V gene data show CDR1 as ENHRY and CDR2 as SYGVKD. The CDR3 DNA follows: TGTGCCATCAGTGAGTCAGGGAGGCCTGAAGCTTTCTTT. As protein: CAISESGRPEAFF.

The rearrangement uses TRBV5-1 and TRBJ2-1, with TRBD1 matching over 7 bases. V shed 3 bases, J shed 4 bases, and the junction held 7 bases outside the gene matches. From germline, CDR1 is SGHRS and CDR2 YFSETQ. The CDR3 has 15 amino acids. The CDR3 here is CASSSGTEKYNEQFF. CDR3 sequence (DNA): TGCGCCAGCAGCTCGGGGACAGAGAAATACAATGAGCAGTTCTTC.

The chain recombines TRBV28 with TRBJ1-3; no clear D. V shed 8 bases and J shed 7 bases, with 12 bases lying between them. The CDR3 loop spans 12 amino acids. Germline V gene lookup returns CDR1 MDHEN and CDR2 SYDVKM. CDR3 DNA: TGTGCCAGCCGTAGGCCGCGGAACACCATATATTTT. As protein: CASRRPRNTIYF.

This clone was seen just once. This chain links TRBV10-3 with TRBJ2-1; D is possibly TRBD1 (6 bases). Trimming pared 4 bases from V and 8 bases from J, leaving 15 bases between. CDR1 ENHRY and CDR2 SYGVKD come from the germline V gene. This CDR3 has 14 residues. DNA of the CDR3: TGTGCCATCAGTGGTCGCAGGGGTAACGATGAGCAGTTCTTC. This translates into CAISGRRGNDEQFF.

The rearrangement uses TRBV9 and TRBJ2-3; tentative D call: TRBD1 (6 bases). The V gene's germline CDR1 is SGDLS and CDR2 YYNGEE. V shed 4 bases and J shed 7 bases, with 25 bases lying between them. CDR3 length equals 17 residues. The CDR3 DNA reads TGTGCCAGCAGCCCCCGGTTAGGGGGAAAGGTCGAGAATACGCAGTATTTT. It codes for CASSPRLGGKVENTQYF.

The chain carries TRBV19 and TRBJ1-1, with TRBD1 identical over 7 bases. The germline V gene has CDR1 LNHDA and CDR2 SQIVND (reference sequence). This CDR3 region has 16 residues. J was trimmed by 6 bases and V by 1 base; bases with no gene match: 11. The CDR3 DNA is TGTGCCAGTAGTATAGGGGGGGACAGTCGGTATGCTGAAGCTTTCTTT. This sequence encodes CASSIGGDSRYAEAFF.

The genes are TRBV5-5 and TRBJ1-6, with D possibly matching TRBD1 (6 bases). Germline V gene lookup returns CDR1 SGHKS and CDR2 YYEKEE (reference sequence). Trimming removed 4 bases from V and 10 bases from J, with 15 bases in between. CDR3 length: 14 residues. As DNA, the CDR3 is TGTGCCAGCAGCATGGGACCAGGGGTATCACCCCTCCACTTT. Translated, it gives CASSMGPGVSPLHF.

J is TRBJ2-7 and V is TRBV3-1 (or the pseudogene TRBV3-2); 9 bases map to TRBD1. The CDR3 has 16 residues. Germline CDR1 is LGHDT and CDR2 is YNNKEL (reference sequence). Trimming cost V 2 bases and J 0 bases; bases outside gene matches: 5. CDR3 nucleotides: TGTGCCAGCAGCCAACTGGGACAGGGTAGCTCCTACGAGCAGTACTTC. Protein product: CASSQLGQGSSYEQYF.

This clone was detected once. The chain uses TRBV3-1 (or the pseudogene TRBV3-2) and TRBJ2-7; D ambiguous. Germline CDR1 is LGHDT and CDR2 is YNNKEL (reference sequence). The CDR3 loop spans 15 amino acids. Trimming removed 1 base from V and 3 bases from J, with 13 bases in between. This CDR3 is CASSQGQAINYEQYF. The CDR3, as DNA: TGTGCCAGCAGCCAAGGTCAGGCGATAAACTACGAGCAGTACTTC.

The chain has TRBV27 and TRBJ2-1, with 9 bases lining up with TRBD2. Trimming removed 6 bases from V and 4 bases from J; junction bases left unmatched: 7. CDR3 size: 15 residues. The germline CDR1 and CDR2 sequences are MNHEY and SMNVEV (reference sequence). CDR3 region: CASRRSLAGYNEQFF. DNA for the CDR3: TGTGCCAGCAGACGATCGCTAGCGGGATACAATGAGCAGTTCTTC.

The CDR3 region has the DNA TGTGCCAGCAGTTTCAGCGGATCCCTTCACGCGTGGTACTTC. Translating gives CASSFSGSLHAWYF. The chain recombines TRBV28 with TRBJ2-7; TRBD2 might be the D (5 bases). The germline gives CDR1 MDHEN, CDR2 SYDVKM. Trimming took 3 bases from V and 12 from J, leaving 21 bases between them. The CDR3 has 14 residues. The full variable domain, with the rest looked up from reference TRBV28 and TRBJ2-7, is DVKVTQSSRYLVKRTGEKVFLECVQDMDHENMFWYRQDPGLGLRLIYFSYDVKMKEKGDIPEGYSVSREKKERFSLILESASTNQTSMYLCASSFSGSLHAWYFGPGTRLTVT.

This chain joins TRBV6-5 and TRBJ1-2; the D gene is possibly TRBD1 (6 bases). Looked up from germline, CDR1 is MNHEY and CDR2 is SVGAGI. The V and J ends lost 8 bases and 4 bases respectively, with 20 bases between them. CDR3 length equals 15 residues. The CDR3: CASGEPGQAIYGYTF. The CDR3 region has the DNA TGTGCCAGCGGCGAACCGGGACAAGCGATCTATGGCTACACCTTC.

This chain links TRBV19 with TRBJ2-7; no definite D call. The length of the CDR3 is 16 residues. The ends were cut back, 0 bases at V and 2 bases at J, with 14 bases in the middle. The V gene's germline CDR1 is LNHDA and CDR2 SQIVND (reference sequence). CDR3 sequence reads: CASSIDLVTSTYEQYF. The CDR3 coding sequence is TGTGCCAGTAGTATAGATCTCGTTACATCAACCTACGAGCAGTACTTC.

This sequence joins TRBV28 and TRBJ2-7; 13 bases line up with TRBD2. The V gene's germline CDR1 is MDHEN and CDR2 SYDVKM. The CDR3 has 16 residues. The V and J ends lost 3 bases and 2 bases, in that order; junction bases with no gene match: 4. CDR3 residues: CASSFGTSGRAYEQYF. The CDR3 DNA reads TGTGCCAGCAGTTTTGGAACTAGCGGGAGGGCCTACGAGCAGTACTTC.

The gene calls are TRBV6-2 or TRBV6-3 and TRBJ2-5; D is perhaps TRBD2 (6 bases). Trimming left V 5 bases short and J 6 bases short, with 10 bases between. This CDR3 contains 12 residues. From germline, CDR1 is MNHEY and CDR2 SVGEGT. The CDR3 coding sequence is TGTGCCAGCAGTCTCGGGGGAAAGACCCAGTACTTC. Amino acid sequence: CASSLGGKTQYF.